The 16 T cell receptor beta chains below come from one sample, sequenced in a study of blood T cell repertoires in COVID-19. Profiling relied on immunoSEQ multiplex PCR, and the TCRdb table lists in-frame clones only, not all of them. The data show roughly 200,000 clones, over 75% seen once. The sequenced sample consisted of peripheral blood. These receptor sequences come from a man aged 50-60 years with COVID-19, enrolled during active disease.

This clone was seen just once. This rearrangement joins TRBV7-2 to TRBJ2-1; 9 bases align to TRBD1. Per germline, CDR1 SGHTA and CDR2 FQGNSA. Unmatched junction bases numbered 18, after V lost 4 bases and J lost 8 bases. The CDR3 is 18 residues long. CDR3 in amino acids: CASSSTRTGAFISDEQFF. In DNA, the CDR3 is TGTGCCAGCAGCTCCACCCGGACAGGGGCCTTCATTAGCGATGAGCAGTTCTTC.

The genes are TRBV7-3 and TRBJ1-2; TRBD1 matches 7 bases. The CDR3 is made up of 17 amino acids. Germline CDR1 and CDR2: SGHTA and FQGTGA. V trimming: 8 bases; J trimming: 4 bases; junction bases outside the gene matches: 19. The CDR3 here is CASPLLPSEGATYGYTF. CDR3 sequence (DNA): TGTGCCAGCCCCCTCTTGCCGAGCGAGGGGGCGACCTATGGCTACACCTTC.

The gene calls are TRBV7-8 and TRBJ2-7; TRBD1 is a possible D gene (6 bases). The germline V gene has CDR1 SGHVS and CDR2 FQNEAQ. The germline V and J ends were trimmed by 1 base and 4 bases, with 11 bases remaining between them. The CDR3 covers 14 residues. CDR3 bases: TGTGCCAGCAGCTTAGGAGGGACACAGTACGAGCAGTACTTC. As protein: CASSLGGTQYEQYF.

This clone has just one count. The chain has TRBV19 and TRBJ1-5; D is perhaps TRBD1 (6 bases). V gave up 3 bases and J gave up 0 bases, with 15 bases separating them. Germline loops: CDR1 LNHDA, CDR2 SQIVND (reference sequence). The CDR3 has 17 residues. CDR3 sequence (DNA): TGTGCCAGTAGTATTAGGGGCACAGGGCTTAGCAATCAGCCCCAGCATTTT. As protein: CASSIRGTGLSNQPQHF. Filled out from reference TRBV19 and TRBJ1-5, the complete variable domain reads DGGITQSPKYLFRKEGQNVTLSCEQNLNHDAMYWYRQDPGQGLRLIYYSQIVNDFQKGDIAEGYSVSREKKESFPLTVTSAQKNPTAFYLCASSIRGTGLSNQPQHFGDGTRLSIL.

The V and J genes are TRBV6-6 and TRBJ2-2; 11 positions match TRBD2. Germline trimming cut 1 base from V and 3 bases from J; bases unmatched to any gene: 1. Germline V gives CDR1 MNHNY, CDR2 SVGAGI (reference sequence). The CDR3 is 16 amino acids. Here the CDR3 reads CASSYWTSGYTGELFF. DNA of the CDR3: TGTGCCAGCAGTTACTGGACTAGCGGGTACACCGGGGAGCTGTTTTTT.

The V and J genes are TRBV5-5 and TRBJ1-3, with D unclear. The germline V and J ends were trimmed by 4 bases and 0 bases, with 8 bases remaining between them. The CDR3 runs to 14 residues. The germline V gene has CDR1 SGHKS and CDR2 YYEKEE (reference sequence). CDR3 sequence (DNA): TGTGCCAGCAGCCGGGGAGGCTCTGGAAACACCATATATTTT. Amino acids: CASSRGGSGNTIYF.

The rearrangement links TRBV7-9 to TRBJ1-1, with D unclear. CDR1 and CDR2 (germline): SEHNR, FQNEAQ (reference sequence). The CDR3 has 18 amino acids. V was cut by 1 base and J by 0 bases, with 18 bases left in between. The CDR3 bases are TGTGCCAGCAGCTTAGAGGCTCTGGGGAGCTGGGTGAACACTGAAGCTTTCTTT. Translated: CASSLEALGSWVNTEAFF.

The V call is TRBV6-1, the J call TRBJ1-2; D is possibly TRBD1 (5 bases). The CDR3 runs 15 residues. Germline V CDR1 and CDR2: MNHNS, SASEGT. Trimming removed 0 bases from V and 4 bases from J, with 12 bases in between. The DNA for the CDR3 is TGTGCCAGCAGTGAAGCGGGGCAGCAGGTCTATGGCTACACCTTC. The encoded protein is CASSEAGQQVYGYTF.

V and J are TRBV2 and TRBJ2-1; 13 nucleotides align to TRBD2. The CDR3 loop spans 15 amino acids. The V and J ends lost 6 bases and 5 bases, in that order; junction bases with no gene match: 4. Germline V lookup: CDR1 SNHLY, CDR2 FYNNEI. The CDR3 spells CASRVTSGGHNEQFF. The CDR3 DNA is TGTGCCAGCAGGGTGACTAGCGGGGGGCACAATGAGCAGTTCTTC.

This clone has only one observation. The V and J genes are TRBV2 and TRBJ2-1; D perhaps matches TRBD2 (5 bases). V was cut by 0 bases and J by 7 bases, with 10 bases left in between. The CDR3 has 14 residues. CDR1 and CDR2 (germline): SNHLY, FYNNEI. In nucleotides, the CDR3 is TGTGCCAGCAGTGAAGCGGGAGTACGGAATGAGCAGTTCTTC. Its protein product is CASSEAGVRNEQFF.

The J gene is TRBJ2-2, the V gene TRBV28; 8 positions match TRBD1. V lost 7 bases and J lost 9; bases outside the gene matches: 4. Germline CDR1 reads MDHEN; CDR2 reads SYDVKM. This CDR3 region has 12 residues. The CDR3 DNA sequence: TGTGCCAGCAACCAGGGGGCCCGGGAGCTGTTTTTT. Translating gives CASNQGARELFF.

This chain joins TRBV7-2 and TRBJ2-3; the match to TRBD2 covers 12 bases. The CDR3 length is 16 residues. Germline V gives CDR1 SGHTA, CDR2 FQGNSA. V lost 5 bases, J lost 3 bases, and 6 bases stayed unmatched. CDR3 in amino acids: CASSIRLAGATDTQYF. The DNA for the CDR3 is TGTGCCAGCAGCATAAGACTAGCGGGGGCAACAGATACGCAGTATTTT.

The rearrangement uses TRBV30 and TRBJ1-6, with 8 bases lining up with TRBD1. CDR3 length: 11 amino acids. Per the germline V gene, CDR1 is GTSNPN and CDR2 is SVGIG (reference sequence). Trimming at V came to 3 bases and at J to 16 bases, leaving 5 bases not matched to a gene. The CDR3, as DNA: TGTGCCTGGAGCGAAGACAGGGGACTCCACTTT. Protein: CAWSEDRGLHF.

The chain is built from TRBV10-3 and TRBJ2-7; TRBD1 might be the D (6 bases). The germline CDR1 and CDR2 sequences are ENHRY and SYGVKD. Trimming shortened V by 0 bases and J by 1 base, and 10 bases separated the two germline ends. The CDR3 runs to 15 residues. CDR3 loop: CAISESGQLSYEQYF. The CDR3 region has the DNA TGTGCCATCAGTGAGTCCGGACAGCTTTCCTACGAGCAGTACTTC.

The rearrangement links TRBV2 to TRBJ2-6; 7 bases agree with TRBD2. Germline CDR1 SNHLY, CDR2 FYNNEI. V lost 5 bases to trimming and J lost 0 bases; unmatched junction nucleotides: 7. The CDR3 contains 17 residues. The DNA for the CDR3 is TGTGCCAGCAGTTTAGCGGGTTCGAGCTCTGGGGCCAACGTCCTGACTTTC. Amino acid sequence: CASSLAGSSSGANVLTF.

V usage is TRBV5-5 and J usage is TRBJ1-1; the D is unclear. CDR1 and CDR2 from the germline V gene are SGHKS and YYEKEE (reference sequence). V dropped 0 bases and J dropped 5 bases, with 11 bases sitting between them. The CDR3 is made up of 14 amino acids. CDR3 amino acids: CASSLGGRSTEAFF. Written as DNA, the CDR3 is TGTGCCAGCAGCTTGGGAGGCCGGAGTACTGAAGCTTTCTTT.